This record looks at one T cell receptor (beta chain) sequence and its context. Its target is not known. Serum thyroxine and TRAb, along with clinical symptoms, thyroid ultrasound and orbital computed tomography, were what diagnosis relied on. This entry comes from a study of Graves' ophthalmopathy and Graves' hyperthyroidism. Study-wide results and caveats: Between ophthalmopathy and stable hyperthyroidism, a 13-signature model drew a separation with 87.88% sensitivity and around 80% specificity.

Germline V CDR1 and CDR2: SEHNR, FQNEAQ (reference sequence). CDR3 length: 14 amino acids. Trimming at V came to 5 bases and at J to 2 bases, leaving 5 bases not matched to a gene. The TCR beta CDR3 regions underwent amplification from RNA transcripts. An initial RT-PCR round employing HTBI primers preceded a second-round multiplex PCR. Using its own MiXCR run on the multiplex PCR reads, TCRdb lists one record per CDR3 protein. This table holds around 1,000,000 distinct CDR3 sequences, 36% found once. The source of this sequence is an adult man with Graves' hyperthyroidism. The sequencing input was peripheral blood or thyroid tissue (not recorded which). The chain is built from TRBV7-9 and TRBJ2-5; 7 positions agree with TRBD2. The CDR3 DNA reads TGTGCCAGCAGCCAAGGACTAGTACAAGAGACCCAGTACTTC. Protein sequence: CASSQGLVQETQYF. The full variable domain, in which reference TRBV7-9 and TRBJ2-5 provide the parts outside the CDR3, is DTGVSQNPRHKITKRGQNVTFRCDPISEHNRLYWYRQTLGQGPEFLTYFQNEAQLEKSRLLSDRFSAERPKGSFSTLEIQRTEQGDSAMYLCASSQGLVQETQYFGPGTRLLVL.